The clone carrying this T cell receptor (beta chain) occurred a few times. No antigen is known for it. The sample comes from a study of beta chain features in type 1 diabetes. General observations from the study: Shorter TCRB CDR3s, moderately but significantly so, marked every one of the four CD4+ subsets in Type 1 diabetes patients. PCR might favor shorter templates, equally in patients and controls. Patients' naive, central memory and Treg TCRB repertoires seemed closer to one another than those of healthy donors.

V shed 3 bases and J shed 2 bases, with 14 bases lying between them. The CDR3 consists of 15 residues. Germline values: CDR1 KGHSH, CDR2 LQKENI. The whole isolated RNA underwent reverse transcription, so sequencing captured expressed TCRB transcripts. Reads from naive, central memory and regulatory T cell samples averaged around 3.7 million. TCRdb keeps only in-frame clones here, not all; method: immunoSEQ multiplex PCR. Found here are approximately 380,000 clones, approximately 16% of them singletons; the top ten hold under 0.02%. The source of this sequence is a young woman in good health. The sample comprised naive CD4+ T cells from blood. The chain joins TRBV18 to TRBJ2-7; D possibly corresponds to TRBD2 (6 bases). The CDR3 reads CASSPVGTETYEQYF. CDR3 nucleotides: TGTGCCAGCTCACCCGTCGGGACTGAGACCTACGAGCAGTACTTC.